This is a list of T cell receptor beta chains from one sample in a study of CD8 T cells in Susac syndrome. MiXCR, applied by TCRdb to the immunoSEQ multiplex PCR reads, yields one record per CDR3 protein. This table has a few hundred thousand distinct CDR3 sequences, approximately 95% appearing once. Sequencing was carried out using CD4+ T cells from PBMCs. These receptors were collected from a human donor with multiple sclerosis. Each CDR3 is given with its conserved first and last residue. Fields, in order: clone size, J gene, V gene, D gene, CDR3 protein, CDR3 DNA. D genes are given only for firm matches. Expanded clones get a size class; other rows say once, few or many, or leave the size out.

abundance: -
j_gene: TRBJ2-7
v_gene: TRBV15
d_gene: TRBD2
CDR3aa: CATSRGTRADEQYF
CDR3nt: TGTGCCACCAGCAGAGGGACTAGAGCCGACGAGCAGTACTTC

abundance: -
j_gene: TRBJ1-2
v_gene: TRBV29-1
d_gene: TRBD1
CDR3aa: CSATGGTGHGYTF
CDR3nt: TGCAGCGCCACGGGGGGGACAGGGCATGGCTACACCTTC

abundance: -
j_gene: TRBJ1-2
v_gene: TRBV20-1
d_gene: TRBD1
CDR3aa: CSASEGGGYGYTF
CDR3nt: TGCAGTGCTAGTGAAGGGGGCGGCTATGGCTACACCTTC

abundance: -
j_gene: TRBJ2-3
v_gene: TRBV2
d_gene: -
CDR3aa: CASSERARPSTDTQYF
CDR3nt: TGTGCCAGCAGTGAACGCGCCAGACCTAGCACAGATACGCAGTATTTT

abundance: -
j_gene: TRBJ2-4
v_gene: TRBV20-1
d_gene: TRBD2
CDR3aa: CSATLAGGAKNIQYF
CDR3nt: TGCAGTGCTACACTAGCGGGAGGGGCCAAAAACATTCAGTACTTC

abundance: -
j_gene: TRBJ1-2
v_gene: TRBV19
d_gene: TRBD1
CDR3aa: CASSTAGTAYGYTF
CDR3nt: TGTGCCAGTAGTACCGCCGGGACAGCGTATGGTTACACCTTC

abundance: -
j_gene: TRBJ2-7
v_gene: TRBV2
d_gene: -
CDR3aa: CASTDGTYEQYF
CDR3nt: TGTGCCAGCACGGACGGTACCTACGAGCAGTACTTC

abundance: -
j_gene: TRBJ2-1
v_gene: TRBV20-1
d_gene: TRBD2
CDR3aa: CSASFRASGGFEQFF
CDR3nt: TGCAGTGCTAGTTTTAGGGCTAGCGGGGGCTTTGAGCAGTTCTTC

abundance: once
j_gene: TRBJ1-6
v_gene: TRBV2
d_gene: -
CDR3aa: CASLREHNSPLHF
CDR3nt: TGTGCCAGCCTCCGGGAGCATAATTCACCCCTCCACTTT

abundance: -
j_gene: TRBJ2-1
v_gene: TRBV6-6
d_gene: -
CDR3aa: CASTPEGGLGSNEQFF
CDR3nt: TGTGCCAGCACTCCGGAGGGGGGGTTGGGCTCCAATGAGCAGTTCTTC